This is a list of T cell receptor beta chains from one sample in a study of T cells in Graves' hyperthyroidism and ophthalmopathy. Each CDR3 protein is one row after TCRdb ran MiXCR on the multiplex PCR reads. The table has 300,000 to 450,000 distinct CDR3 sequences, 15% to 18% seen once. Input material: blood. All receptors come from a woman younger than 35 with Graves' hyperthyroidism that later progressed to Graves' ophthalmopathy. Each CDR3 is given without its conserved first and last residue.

cdr3_aa: SAFSGRIYEQY
j_call: TRBJ2-7
v_call: TRBV20-1

cdr3_aa: ASSLGGWRGEETQY
j_call: TRBJ2-5
v_call: TRBV7-6

cdr3_aa: ASRPQGGGRINYGYT
j_call: TRBJ1-2
v_call: TRBV28

cdr3_aa: ASSTRDMGAGLATNEKLF
j_call: TRBJ1-4
v_call: TRBV19

cdr3_aa: ASRDDRTSGLYSEQF
j_call: TRBJ2-1
v_call: TRBV5-4

cdr3_aa: SVTSAGIRLHNEQF
j_call: TRBJ2-1
v_call: TRBV20-1

cdr3_aa: ASSQWVDQPQH
j_call: TRBJ1-5
v_call: TRBV3-1

cdr3_aa: ASSRGGRTDTQY
j_call: TRBJ2-3
v_call: TRBV7-9

cdr3_aa: ASSLAGESNEQF
j_call: TRBJ2-1
v_call: TRBV27

cdr3_aa: ASSPHRGLADNEQF
j_call: TRBJ2-1
v_call: TRBV28

cdr3_aa: ASSPPGRIGTDTQY
j_call: TRBJ2-3
v_call: TRBV18

cdr3_aa: ASGDGFSGDTQY
j_call: TRBJ2-3
v_call: TRBV27

cdr3_aa: ATSDSGNYGYT
j_call: TRBJ1-2
v_call: TRBV24-1

cdr3_aa: SAGSGGIDNSPLH
j_call: TRBJ1-6
v_call: TRBV20-1

cdr3_aa: ASSEGWYEQY
j_call: TRBJ2-7
v_call: TRBV28

cdr3_aa: ASSQEGTSGQETQY
j_call: TRBJ2-5
v_call: TRBV3-1

cdr3_aa: ASSLTSVRRGSYNEQF
j_call: TRBJ2-1
v_call: TRBV27

cdr3_aa: AWSREKQY
j_call: TRBJ2-7
v_call: TRBV30

cdr3_aa: SAIYLRDRDIQY
j_call: TRBJ2-4
v_call: TRBV20-1

cdr3_aa: ASTGGKGEKLF
j_call: TRBJ1-4
v_call: TRBV2

cdr3_aa: ASRGGTGTEKLF
j_call: TRBJ1-4
v_call: TRBV6-2/TRBV6-3

cdr3_aa: ASSVAELEGTQY
j_call: TRBJ2-5
v_call: TRBV9

cdr3_aa: ASSPGTSGRF
j_call: TRBJ2-1
v_call: TRBV7-9

cdr3_aa: ASSSGLGHIQY
j_call: TRBJ2-4
v_call: TRBV5-4

cdr3_aa: ASSYAGGGEQY
j_call: TRBJ2-7
v_call: TRBV6-1

cdr3_aa: ASSLGLSTDTQY
j_call: TRBJ2-3
v_call: TRBV12-3/TRBV12-4

cdr3_aa: ASSPRAQKETQY
j_call: TRBJ2-5
v_call: TRBV14

cdr3_aa: ASSGGQVYEQY
j_call: TRBJ2-7
v_call: TRBV28

cdr3_aa: ASSPEGRLNEKLF
j_call: TRBJ1-4
v_call: TRBV3-1

cdr3_aa: ASSFNLNSYEQY
j_call: TRBJ2-7
v_call: TRBV19

cdr3_aa: ASSNRDSTLSSYEQY
j_call: TRBJ2-7
v_call: TRBV2

cdr3_aa: ASSYSGTYNEQF
j_call: TRBJ2-1
v_call: TRBV27

cdr3_aa: ASSYSLNWTTEDTEAF
j_call: TRBJ1-1
v_call: TRBV6-2/TRBV6-3

cdr3_aa: ASLFTGGHNEQF
j_call: TRBJ2-1
v_call: TRBV28

cdr3_aa: ASSLGELSSYEQY
j_call: TRBJ2-7
v_call: TRBV28

cdr3_aa: ASSYSMEGPYEQY
j_call: TRBJ2-7
v_call: TRBV6-5

cdr3_aa: ASSARQGALGGELF
j_call: TRBJ2-2
v_call: TRBV27

cdr3_aa: ATPKGPRAYEQY
j_call: TRBJ2-7
v_call: TRBV10-1

cdr3_aa: ASSLRAGRGNNYGYT
j_call: TRBJ1-2
v_call: TRBV28

cdr3_aa: AASGGGEQF
j_call: TRBJ2-1
v_call: TRBV19

cdr3_aa: ASSPGQGPYNEQF
j_call: TRBJ2-1
v_call: TRBV3-1

cdr3_aa: ASSPDGANEKLF
j_call: TRBJ1-4
v_call: TRBV5-1

cdr3_aa: ASSLGFRTNTGELF
j_call: TRBJ2-2
v_call: TRBV7-9

cdr3_aa: ASSLVAGGTSIEQY
j_call: TRBJ2-7
v_call: TRBV7-2

cdr3_aa: ASSLEGFYYEQY
j_call: TRBJ2-7
v_call: TRBV7-9

cdr3_aa: ASSIVQGAEAF
j_call: TRBJ1-1
v_call: TRBV11-3

cdr3_aa: ASSLGAGTSYEQY
j_call: TRBJ2-7
v_call: TRBV7-2

cdr3_aa: ASSSSTGVETQY
j_call: TRBJ2-5
v_call: TRBV12-3/TRBV12-4

cdr3_aa: ASSFTISGANVLT
j_call: TRBJ2-6
v_call: TRBV7-9

cdr3_aa: ASSPGTGIVNEQF
j_call: TRBJ2-1
v_call: TRBV12-3/TRBV12-4

cdr3_aa: ASQGLAGQETQY
j_call: TRBJ2-5
v_call: TRBV28

cdr3_aa: AIGLGGSGGENIQY
j_call: TRBJ2-4
v_call: TRBV10-3